A selection of T cell receptor beta chains follows, all from one sample in a study of tumor-infiltrating lymphocytes in primary liver carcinoma. TCRdb processed the multiplex PCR reads anew with MiXCR; each CDR3 protein has one entry. The sample records about 190,000 distinct CDR3 sequences, over 80% being singletons. Sequenced: tumor tissue from primary liver carcinoma. These receptors were taken from a man aged 40-55 years with primary liver carcinoma and hepatitis B virus infection. Each CDR3 is given with its conserved first and last residue. Each record gives: V gene, J gene, clone size, D gene, CDR3 protein, CDR3 DNA. A D gene is named only where the DNA matches it firmly. Clone size is given for some rows only: seen once, a few or many times, or a class if the clone is expanded.

V: TRBV12-3/TRBV12-4
J: TRBJ2-5
size: NA
D: NA
CDR3: CTSSFYGQVDQETQYF
DNA: TGTACTAGCAGTTTCTATGGGCAGGTGGACCAAGAGACCCAGTACTTC

V: TRBV5-1
J: TRBJ2-3
size: NA
D: NA
CDR3: CASSLNGRASRDTHYF
DNA: TGCGCCAGCAGCTTGAACGGCCGTGCTAGCAGAGATACGCACTATTTT

V: TRBV11-1
J: TRBJ2-3
size: NA
D: NA
CDR3: CASGFIGTDTQYF
DNA: TGTGCCAGCGGATTTATTGGGACAGATACGCAGTATTTT

V: TRBV19
J: TRBJ2-1
size: NA
D: NA
CDR3: CASSIGQERVHEQFF
DNA: TGTGCCAGTAGTATCGGGCAGGAAAGGGTACATGAGCAGTTCTTC

V: TRBV6-2/TRBV6-3
J: TRBJ2-7
size: NA
D: NA
CDR3: CASITPTSGEYEQYF
DNA: TGTGCCAGCATCACTCCGACCAGCGGAGAGTACGAGCAGTACTTC

V: TRBV10-2
J: TRBJ2-1
size: NA
D: NA
CDR3: CASSKANNEQFF
DNA: TGCGCCAGCAGCAAGGCAAATAATGAGCAGTTCTTC

V: TRBV29-1
J: TRBJ2-4
size: many
D: NA
CDR3: CSVVALSRLAKNIQYF
DNA: TGCAGCGTTGTTGCCCTAAGCCGGCTAGCCAAAAACATTCAGTACTTC

V: TRBV6-1
J: TRBJ2-1
size: NA
D: NA
CDR3: CASTLARHNYNEQFF
DNA: TGTGCCAGCACCCTGGCGCGGCACAACTACAATGAGCAGTTCTTC

V: TRBV4-2
J: TRBJ2-6
size: NA
D: NA
CDR3: CASSQEVNSGANVLTF
DNA: TGTGCCAGCAGCCAAGAAGTAAACTCTGGGGCCAACGTCCTGACTTTC

V: TRBV4-2
J: TRBJ2-7
size: NA
D: NA
CDR3: CSSSQERDRPYEQYF
DNA: TGTTCCAGCAGCCAAGAAAGGGACCGACCATACGAGCAGTACTTC

V: TRBV6-2/TRBV6-3
J: TRBJ2-3
size: NA
D: NA
CDR3: CASRPMRDGPQYF
DNA: TGTGCCAGCAGACCCATGCGGGACGGACCGCAGTATTTT

V: TRBV4-3
J: TRBJ2-7
size: NA
D: NA
CDR3: CPSNQDRGAGDEQNF
DNA: TGCCCCAGCAACCAAGATAGGGGGGCGGGAGACGAGCAGAACTTC

V: TRBV29-1
J: TRBJ2-2
size: NA
D: NA
CDR3: CSVGISAANTGELVF
DNA: TGCAGCGTTGGGATCAGCGCGGCGAACACCGGGGAGCTGGTTTTT

V: TRBV12-3/TRBV12-4
J: TRBJ1-3
size: NA
D: NA
CDR3: CASSHHSRNTIYF
DNA: TGTGCCAGTAGTCACCACTCTAGAAACACCATATATTTT

V: TRBV6-1
J: TRBJ2-3
size: NA
D: NA
CDR3: CASSDGGASQYF
DNA: TGTGCCAGCAGTGATGGGGGAGCTTCGCAATATTTT

V: TRBV29-1
J: TRBJ2-1
size: NA
D: TRBD2
CDR3: CSAAIAGAGEQFF
DNA: TGCAGTGCTGCCATCGCGGGAGCGGGTGAGCAGTTCTTC

V: TRBV6-5
J: TRBJ1-1
size: NA
D: NA
CDR3: CASNYSQVVTEAFF
DNA: TGTGCCAGCAATTACTCCCAGGTAGTCACTGAAGCTTTCTTT

V: TRBV4-3
J: TRBJ2-5
size: NA
D: TRBD2
CDR3: CASSHTASGRTGETQYF
DNA: TGCGCCAGCAGCCATACGGCTAGCGGGAGGACTGGTGAAACCCAGTACTTC

V: TRBV29-1
J: TRBJ2-2
size: NA
D: NA
CDR3: CNVDTQGNTGKLFF
DNA: TGCAACGTTGATACGCAGGGGAACACCGGGAAGTTGTTTTTT

V: TRBV29-1
J: TRBJ2-7
size: NA
D: NA
CDR3: CGVEPPGSFEQYF
DNA: TGCGGCGTTGAACCGCCAGGATCCTTCGAGCAATACTTC

V: TRBV10-3
J: TRBJ1-1
size: NA
D: NA
CDR3: CAIRDRLRYTEAFF
DNA: TGTGCCATCAGGGACCGGTTGAGGTACACTGAAGCTTTCTTT

V: TRBV6-1
J: TRBJ1-1
size: NA
D: NA
CDR3: CTNSRVWDTEAFF
DNA: TGTACCAACAGCAGGGTCTGGGACACTGAAGCTTTCTTT

V: TRBV11-2
J: TRBJ2-5
size: NA
D: TRBD2
CDR3: CASGLGASGQETQNF
DNA: TGTGCCAGCGGCTTAGGGGCTAGCGGACAAGAGACCCAGAATTTC

V: TRBV5-5
J: TRBJ2-1
size: NA
D: TRBD2
CDR3: CDSCSLGTSGGNEQIF
DNA: TGTGACAGCTGCTCCTTAGGGACTAGCGGCGGGAATGAGCAGATCTTC

V: TRBV4-3
J: TRBJ2-1
size: once
D: TRBD2
CDR3: CASSPQGGGLDEQFF
DNA: TGCGCCAGCAGCCCACAGGGCGGGGGGTTAGATGAGCAGTTCTTC

V: TRBV6-5
J: TRBJ1-5
size: NA
D: NA
CDR3: CASNDPKQPHHF
DNA: TGTGCCAGCAACGACCCCAAACAGCCCCATCATTTT

V: TRBV5-8
J: TRBJ1-5
size: once
D: NA
CDR3: CASNLFGTAGYSNQPQHF
DNA: TGTGCCAGCAACTTGTTCGGGACGGCCGGCTATAGTAATCAGCCCCAGCATTTT

V: TRBV11-3
J: TRBJ2-7
size: NA
D: TRBD1
CDR3: CASIVGQLYEQYF
DNA: TGTGCCAGCATCGTGGGACAGCTCTACGAGCAGTACTTC

V: TRBV4-3
J: TRBJ2-5
size: NA
D: NA
CDR3: CASSQEGLPSETHYF
DNA: TGCGCCAGCAGTCAAGAGGGACTGCCGTCTGAGACCCATTACTTC

V: TRBV4-1
J: TRBJ2-3
size: NA
D: NA
CDR3: CASSHHSDMQYF
DNA: TGCGCCAGCAGCCACCATTCAGATATGCAATATTTT

V: TRBV5-6
J: TRBJ1-6
size: many
D: TRBD1
CDR3: CASSSLTGTGVDSPLHF
DNA: TGTGCCAGCAGCTCCCTAACCGGGACAGGGGTTGATTCACCCCTCCACTTT

V: TRBV6-5
J: TRBJ2-1
size: NA
D: TRBD2
CDR3: CARAKLADGDEQFF
DNA: TGTGCCAGAGCCAAGCTAGCGGACGGGGATGAGCAGTTCTTC

V: TRBV29-1
J: TRBJ1-1
size: NA
D: NA
CDR3: CSALRLLGNTEAFF
DNA: TGCAGCGCCCTCAGACTGCTGGGGAACACTGAGGCTTTCTTT

V: TRBV5-8
J: TRBJ2-5
size: many
D: TRBD2
CDR3: CASSFGTSGETQYF
DNA: TGTGCCAGCAGCTTCGGGACTAGCGGAGAGACCCAGTACTTC

V: TRBV29-1
J: TRBJ1-3
size: NA
D: NA
CDR3: CSVEDQAGRYSGNIIYF
DNA: TGCAGCGTTGAAGATCAGGCGGGACGGTACTCTGGAAACATCATATATTTC

V: TRBV4-2
J: TRBJ1-3
size: NA
D: TRBD1
CDR3: CASSQEDLTGGRISFGNTIYF
DNA: TGTGCCAGCAGCCAAGAAGACTTGACAGGGGGTCGTATTTCCTTTGGAAACACCATATATTTT

V: TRBV6-5
J: TRBJ2-5
size: NA
D: NA
CDR3: CASSRRTRSGETQYF
DNA: TGTGCCAGCAGTCGAAGAACAAGGAGCGGAGAGACCCAGTACTTC

V: TRBV7-9
J: TRBJ2-1
size: few
D: TRBD2
CDR3: CASSSETSGAVRFF
DNA: TGTGCCAGCAGCTCCGAGACTAGCGGAGCCGTGCGGTTCTTC

V: TRBV11-1
J: TRBJ2-3
size: NA
D: NA
CDR3: CASSPGGGPIDTQYF
DNA: TGTGCCAGCAGTCCCGGAGGGGGTCCCATAGATACGCAGTATTTT

V: TRBV11-2
J: TRBJ2-5
size: once
D: NA
CDR3: CASSYRCEGRETQYF
DNA: TGTGCCAGCAGCTACCGGTGTGAGGGCCGCGAGACCCAGTACTTC

V: TRBV11-1
J: TRBJ2-2
size: NA
D: NA
CDR3: CASRFWDTWELFF
DNA: TGTGCCAGCAGATTTTGGGACACTTGGGAGCTGTTTTTT

V: TRBV12-3/TRBV12-4
J: TRBJ2-2
size: NA
D: NA
CDR3: CASRAQSTLELFF
DNA: TGTGCCAGCAGAGCCCAGAGTACCCTAGAGCTGTTTTTT

V: TRBV12-3/TRBV12-4
J: TRBJ2-7
size: many
D: NA
CDR3: CASSFLAHEQYF
DNA: TGTGCCAGCAGTTTTTTGGCCCACGAGCAGTACTTC

V: TRBV4-3
J: TRBJ1-2
size: NA
D: NA
CDR3: CDSRQDTRGPHGYTF
DNA: TGCGACAGCAGGCAAGATACGCGGGGGCCTCATGGCTACACCTTC

V: TRBV5-1
J: TRBJ2-1
size: NA
D: NA
CDR3: CASNTLGSSYNEQVF
DNA: TGCGCCAGCAACACCCTGGGGTCCTCCTACAATGAGCAGGTCTTC

V: TRBV6-5
J: TRBJ2-1
size: NA
D: TRBD2
CDR3: CASSYYGAGVRNEQSF
DNA: TGTGCCAGCAGTTACTATGGCGCGGGAGTGCGGAATGAGCAGTCCTTC

V: TRBV4-1
J: TRBJ2-7
size: NA
D: NA
CDR3: CVSSLLGVGDKQYF
DNA: TGCGTCAGCAGCCTCCTAGGGGTAGGGGACAAGCAATACTTC

V: TRBV5-1
J: TRBJ1-1
size: NA
D: NA
CDR3: CARSLHTGMNTEAFF
DNA: TGCGCCCGCAGTTTGCATACGGGGATGAACACTGAAGCTTTCTTT

V: TRBV6-6
J: TRBJ2-1
size: once
D: TRBD1
CDR3: CASSYSAGQGIHNEQFF
DNA: TGTGCCAGCAGTTACTCGGCGGGACAGGGAATACACAATGAGCAGTTCTTC

V: TRBV11-1
J: TRBJ2-7
size: NA
D: NA
CDR3: CASSLRVKAYLGEQYF
DNA: TGTGCCAGCAGCCTTCGCGTCAAGGCGTACCTGGGGGAGCAGTACTTC

V: TRBV11-1
J: TRBJ2-7
size: NA
D: NA
CDR3: CVSSTRSGYEQYF
DNA: TGTGTGAGCAGCACGCGTTCGGGCTACGAGCAGTACTTC

V: TRBV6-1
J: TRBJ2-7
size: once
D: NA
CDR3: CASSEARISYEQYF
DNA: TGTGCCAGCAGTGAAGCGCGGATTTCATACGAGCAGTACTTC

V: TRBV21-1
J: TRBJ2-1
size: NA
D: NA
CDR3: CVSSKAHETSGRYNEQFF
DNA: TGCGTCAGCAGCAAAGCCCACGAGACTAGCGGGAGGTACAATGAGCAGTTCTTC

V: TRBV6-6
J: TRBJ1-5
size: NA
D: TRBD1
CDR3: CASSWFQGADNNQPQLF
DNA: TGTGCCAGCAGTTGGTTCCAGGGGGCGGATAACAATCAGCCCCAGCTTTTT

V: TRBV20-1
J: TRBJ2-7
size: NA
D: TRBD2
CDR3: CSALTSGRADEQYF
DNA: TGCAGCGCCCTTACTAGCGGGAGAGCAGACGAGCAGTACTTC

V: TRBV11-1
J: TRBJ2-5
size: NA
D: NA
CDR3: CASGPSSIQGTGRETLYF
DNA: TGTGCCAGCGGCCCTAGCTCAATCCAGGGTACTGGGCGGGAAACCCTGTACTTC

V: TRBV5-5
J: TRBJ2-2
size: few
D: NA
CDR3: CASSLGGGGGVLFF
DNA: TGTGCCAGCAGCTTGGGCGGAGGGGGCGGGGTGTTGTTTTTT

V: TRBV6-2/TRBV6-3
J: TRBJ2-7
size: NA
D: NA
CDR3: CARNYEVPYEQYF
DNA: TGTGCCAGAAATTACGAGGTACCCTACGAGCAGTATTTC

V: TRBV29-1
J: TRBJ1-5
size: once
D: NA
CDR3: CSVTSGGGQPKHF
DNA: TGCAGCGTAACCAGCGGTGGCGGCCAGCCCAAGCATTTT